Listed below are T cell receptor beta chains from one sample, sequenced in a study of CD8 T cells in ankylosing spondylitis. TCRdb reprocessed the 5' RACE reads with MiXCR, giving one entry per CDR3 protein. Of about 330,000 distinct CDR3 sequences listed, 6.5% to 10% are singletons. Sequenced sample: blood, either unsorted or a sorted T cell fraction (not recorded which). The receptors originated from a male donor with ankylosing spondylitis. Both conserved end residues are part of each CDR3. The D gene is left open where the match is weak. Clone size appears in some rows only: once, few, many, or a class for an expanded clone.

V gene	J gene	clone size	D gene	CDR3 DNA	CDR3 protein
TRBV20-1	TRBJ2-1	few	NA	TGCAGTGCTAGGCGAAGCCCGTCCTACAATGAGCAGTTCTTC	CSARRSPSYNEQFF
TRBV5-1	TRBJ1-1	few	NA	TGCGCCAGCAGCCCCGAGGGGGGAGGGCACACTGAAGCTTTCTTT	CASSPEGGGHTEAFF
TRBV20-1	TRBJ2-1	many	NA	TGCAGTGCTAGAGATCGAGGGAGCTCCTACAATGAGCAGTTCTTC	CSARDRGSSYNEQFF
TRBV4-3	TRBJ2-1	few	TRBD2	TGCGCCAGCAGCCAAGCCACCGGACTAGCGGCGAGCTACAATGAGCAGTTCTTC	CASSQATGLAASYNEQFF
TRBV7-9	TRBJ2-5	NA	NA	TGTGCCAGCAGCCGAGCGGGACAGGCTTCGACCCAGTACTTC	CASSRAGQASTQYF
TRBV29-1	TRBJ2-5	NA	NA	TGCAGCGTTGAAGATCTTGGGAATGCAGAGACCCAGTACTTC	CSVEDLGNAETQYF
TRBV7-2	TRBJ1-5	few	NA	TGTGCCAGCAGCTTAGTTCCTGAAGGGGGGGCATCTTTT	CASSLVPEGGASF
TRBV10-2	TRBJ2-1	NA	TRBD2	TGCGCCAGCAGTCCCAGCGGGAGGGAAAATGAGCAGTTCTTC	CASSPSGRENEQFF
TRBV29-1	TRBJ2-3	few	TRBD2	TGCAGCGTTCAACCCCCGGGACTAGAGGCGGATACGCAGTATTTT	CSVQPPGLEADTQYF
TRBV10-2	TRBJ2-7	few	TRBD2	TGCGCCAGCAGGCTAAGCGGGAGGTCCCTCGGGGAGCAGTACTTC	CASRLSGRSLGEQYF
TRBV6-5	TRBJ1-1	NA	TRBD1	TGTGCCAGCAGATTAAGGACAGGGCTCACTGAAGCTTTCTTT	CASRLRTGLTEAFF
TRBV5-1	TRBJ1-2	few	NA	TGCGCCAGCAGCTTGGGGGCCGGGACCCTCTATGGCTACACCTTC	CASSLGAGTLYGYTF
TRBV7-8	TRBJ2-1	many	NA	TGTGCCAGCAGCCCCAGGTGGGAGGAGTATGAGCAGTTCTTC	CASSPRWEEYEQFF
TRBV12-3/TRBV12-4	TRBJ1-3	many	NA	TGTGCCAGCAGTGTAACAGGGTACGGAAACACCATATATTTT	CASSVTGYGNTIYF
TRBV5-1	TRBJ1-4	few	TRBD1	TGCGCCAGCAGCTTGAGGATACAGGGGACAACTAATGAAAAACTGTTTTTT	CASSLRIQGTTNEKLFF
TRBV4-1	TRBJ1-5	many	TRBD1	TGCGCCAGCAGCCAAGAAGGGACAGGGAACCAGCCCCAGCATTTT	CASSQEGTGNQPQHF
TRBV4-3	TRBJ2-2	many	NA	TGCGCCAGCAGCCAAGATGGTCATCACACCGGGGAGCTGTTTTTT	CASSQDGHHTGELFF
TRBV30	TRBJ1-5	few	NA	TGTGCCTGGAGTGTACAATGGGGGAGAGGGCCCCAGCATTTT	CAWSVQWGRGPQHF
TRBV5-1	TRBJ2-1	few	NA	TGCGCCAGCAGCTGGCGGTGGACCTACAATGAGCAGTTCTTC	CASSWRWTYNEQFF
TRBV7-9	TRBJ2-3	few	TRBD2	TGTGCCAGCAGCTCTCTAGCGGGCCTAGGGGGAGATACGCAGTATTTT	CASSSLAGLGGDTQYF
TRBV20-1	TRBJ2-1	few	NA	TGCAGTGCTCATAGGACAACGATGGGGCAGTTCTTC	CSAHRTTMGQFF
TRBV25-1	TRBJ2-7	many	TRBD2	TGTGCCAGCAGTGACGAAAGACTAGCGCCGCTCTACGAGCAGTACTTC	CASSDERLAPLYEQYF
TRBV9	TRBJ2-1	NA	NA	TGTGCCAGCAGCGTAGGGAGTGAGCTGTTCTTC	CASSVGSELFF
TRBV5-6	TRBJ2-7	once	NA	TGTGCCAGCAGCCCCGGGCTCCTCAGCTGGGAGCAGTACTTC	CASSPGLLSWEQYF